This is a list of T cell receptor beta chains from one sample in a study of blood T cell repertoires in COVID-19. Only in-frame clones appear in the TCRdb table, and some are missing; sequencing was by immunoSEQ multiplex PCR. The sample records more than 200,000 clones, about 88% being singletons. The sequenced sample was peripheral blood. These receptors all stem from an older woman with COVID-19, enrolled during active disease. The CDR3 runs from the conserved cysteine through the conserved F or W. The D gene is left open where the match is weak. Clone size is stated in some rows and not others, as once, few, many or a class when expanded.

D gene	V gene	clone size	J gene	CDR3 protein	CDR3 DNA
TRBD1	TRBV30	NA	TRBJ1-1	CAWSTQGAGEMNTEAFF	TGTGCCTGGAGCACACAGGGGGCAGGCGAGATGAACACTGAAGCTTTCTTT
TRBD2	TRBV3-1/TRBV3-2	few	TRBJ2-1	CASSQVTSGSLTHEQFF	TGTGCCAGCAGCCAAGTTACTAGCGGGAGCCTTACCCATGAGCAGTTCTTC
TRBD1	TRBV7-2	NA	TRBJ1-4	CASSPDRAGEKLFF	TGTGCCAGCAGCCCGGACAGGGCGGGTGAAAAACTGTTTTTT
TRBD2	TRBV30	NA	TRBJ2-1	CAWSIGSGRANEQFF	TGTGCCTGGAGTATAGGTAGCGGGAGGGCCAATGAGCAGTTCTTC
NA	TRBV5-1	NA	TRBJ1-1	CASSWTGGENTEAFF	TGCGCCAGCAGCTGGACCGGGGGGGAGAACACTGAAGCTTTCTTT
NA	TRBV28	NA	TRBJ2-7	CASSPGVWEQYF	TGTGCCAGCTCCCCAGGGGTTTGGGAGCAGTACTTC
TRBD1	TRBV7-9	once	TRBJ2-7	CASSATPRLDRVPYEQYF	TGTGCCAGCAGCGCAACACCTCGACTGGACAGGGTTCCCTACGAGCAGTACTTC
TRBD1	TRBV6-5	NA	TRBJ1-2	CASSYRGQGSGYTF	TGTGCCAGCAGTTACAGGGGACAGGGATCCGGCTACACCTTC
TRBD2	TRBV24-1	NA	TRBJ2-4	CATSDTTSAKNIQYF	TGTGCCACCAGTGATACGACTAGCGCCAAAAACATTCAGTACTTC
NA	TRBV30	once	TRBJ2-2	CAWSSRNTGELFF	TGTGCCTGGAGTTCTCGGAACACCGGGGAGCTGTTTTTT
NA	TRBV25-1	NA	TRBJ1-2	CASSEGQFYGYTF	TGTGCCAGCAGTGAAGGACAGTTCTATGGCTACACCTTC
TRBD2	TRBV2	NA	TRBJ2-3	CASSRTGTSGRIGVTDTQYF	TGTGCCAGCAGCAGGACCGGGACTAGCGGGAGGATTGGGGTCACAGATACGCAGTATTTT
TRBD1	TRBV11-2	NA	TRBJ1-3	CASSPRGRQGADTIYF	TGTGCCAGCAGCCCAAGGGGTCGACAGGGGGCAGACACCATATATTTT
TRBD1	TRBV27	NA	TRBJ2-7	CASSFSGQGVQYF	TGTGCCAGCAGTTTTTCCGGACAGGGGGTGCAGTACTTC
TRBD1	TRBV20-1	few	TRBJ1-2	CGQGMGGYTF	TGCGGACAGGGGATGGGTGGCTACACCTTC
TRBD1	TRBV7-8	NA	TRBJ1-5	CASSGEGQNFNQPQHF	TGTGCCAGCAGCGGCGAGGGACAGAACTTCAATCAGCCCCAGCATTTT
TRBD2	TRBV5-4	NA	TRBJ2-5	CASSTGTSVYETQYF	TGTGCCAGCAGTACCGGGACTAGTGTATACGAGACCCAGTACTTC
NA	TRBV12-3/TRBV12-4	NA	TRBJ1-2	CASRWGADGYTF	TGTGCCAGCAGGTGGGGAGCAGATGGCTACACCTTC
TRBD1	TRBV28	NA	TRBJ1-5	CASSRYGQGAGNQPQHF	TGTGCCAGCAGTAGATATGGACAGGGGGCAGGCAATCAGCCCCAGCATTTT
TRBD2	TRBV9	NA	TRBJ2-3	CASSVEGSGSQYF	TGTGCCAGCAGCGTAGAAGGTAGCGGGAGTCAGTATTTT
NA	TRBV25-1	few	TRBJ2-2	CASSELWPTNTGELFF	TGTGCCAGCAGTGAATTGTGGCCCACGAACACCGGGGAGCTGTTTTTT
NA	TRBV5-4	once	TRBJ2-5	CASSLASASRETQYF	TGTGCCAGCAGCTTGGCCTCGGCTAGCCGAGAGACCCAGTACTTC
TRBD1	TRBV27	NA	TRBJ2-7	CASSFRDRVYEQYF	TGTGCCAGCAGCTTCCGGGACAGGGTCTACGAGCAGTACTTC
TRBD1	TRBV29-1	NA	TRBJ2-7	CSVEGQGNEQYF	TGCAGCGTGGAAGGACAGGGGAACGAGCAGTACTTC
TRBD2	TRBV9	NA	TRBJ2-1	CASSAGLAGGNEQFF	TGTGCCAGCAGCGCCGGACTAGCGGGGGGCAATGAGCAGTTCTTC
TRBD2	TRBV2	once	TRBJ2-5	CASSEAGGDSETQYF	TGTGCCAGCAGTGAAGCTGGGGGGGATAGTGAGACCCAGTACTTC
NA	TRBV18	NA	TRBJ2-2	CASSGRGKRSTGELFF	TGTGCCAGCTCGGGAAGGGGCAAGCGAAGCACCGGGGAGCTGTTTTTT
TRBD1	TRBV2	few	TRBJ2-2	CASTGDRGRTGELFF	TGTGCCAGCACCGGGGACAGGGGGCGAACCGGGGAGCTGTTTTTT
NA	TRBV19	NA	TRBJ1-5	CASSIDRAGGNQPQHF	TGTGCCAGTAGTATAGATCGGGCAGGGGGCAATCAGCCCCAGCATTTT
NA	TRBV4-1	NA	TRBJ2-1	CASSQDPNEQFF	TGCGCCAGCAGCCAAGATCCAAATGAGCAGTTCTTC
NA	TRBV4-2	few	TRBJ1-3	CASSQEGRAGNTIYF	TGTGCCAGCAGCCAAGAAGGCAGGGCTGGAAACACCATATATTTT
TRBD1	TRBV7-9	NA	TRBJ2-1	CASSLGTGGNEQFF	TGTGCCAGCAGCTTAGGGACAGGGGGCAATGAGCAGTTCTTC
NA	TRBV4-1	NA	TRBJ1-2	CASSQETGTWREHTF	TGCGCCAGCAGCCAAGAGACCGGGACCTGGAGGGAGCACACCTTC
TRBD1	TRBV2	NA	TRBJ1-4	CASSSRDSYNEKLFF	TGTGCCAGCAGCTCTAGGGACAGCTATAATGAAAAACTGTTTTTT
NA	TRBV5-4	NA	TRBJ1-1	CASSIRGGTEAFF	TGTGCCAGCAGCATAAGAGGGGGCACTGAAGCTTTCTTT
TRBD2	TRBV5-1	NA	TRBJ2-5	CASRVAGGKETQYF	TGCGCCAGCAGAGTGGCGGGAGGGAAAGAGACCCAGTACTTC
TRBD1	TRBV5-6	NA	TRBJ2-7	CASSLGGQGLYEQYF	TGTGCCAGCAGCTTGGGTGGACAGGGACTCTACGAGCAGTACTTC
NA	TRBV30	NA	TRBJ1-3	CAWSGRGVTIYF	TGTGCCTGGAGTGGCCGCGGAGTCACCATATATTTT
TRBD2	TRBV28	NA	TRBJ2-1	CASSFRREGRVEVYNEQFF	TGTGCCAGCAGTTTCCGACGGGAGGGCCGAGTTGAGGTGTACAATGAGCAGTTCTTC
TRBD1	TRBV3-1/TRBV3-2	few	TRBJ1-2	CASSQGRTGAGGYTF	TGTGCCAGCAGCCAAGGGCGGACAGGGGCTGGTGGCTACACCTTC
TRBD2	TRBV30	NA	TRBJ2-1	CAWSDGLAAYNEQFF	TGTGCCTGGAGTGACGGACTAGCGGCCTACAATGAGCAGTTCTTC
TRBD2	TRBV28	few	TRBJ2-3	CASSSLLIAGPRTDTQYF	TGTGCCAGCAGTTCACTCCTTATAGCGGGACCGCGCACAGATACGCAGTATTTT